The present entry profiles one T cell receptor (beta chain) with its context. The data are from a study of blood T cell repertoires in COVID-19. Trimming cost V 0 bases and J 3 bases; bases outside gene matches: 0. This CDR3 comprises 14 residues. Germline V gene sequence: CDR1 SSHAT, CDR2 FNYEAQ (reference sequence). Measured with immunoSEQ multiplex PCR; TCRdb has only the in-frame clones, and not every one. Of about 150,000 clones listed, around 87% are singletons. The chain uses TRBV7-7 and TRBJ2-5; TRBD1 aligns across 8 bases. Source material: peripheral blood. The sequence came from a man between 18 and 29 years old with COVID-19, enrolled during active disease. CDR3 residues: CASSLATGEETQYF. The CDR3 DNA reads TGTGCCAGCAGCTTAGCGACAGGGGAAGAGACCCAGTACTTC.